This T cell receptor beta chain was identified during a study of vaccination and CD4 T cells after COVID-19. Study-level information: Convalescent donors: six male, four female; seven Caucasian, two Asian, one multiracial, two Hispanic. Cells were stimulated with overlapping spike peptide pools from SARS-CoV-2, HCoV-NL63, HCoV-OC43 and HCoV-229E. The post-COVID samples were taken a median around 100 days after diagnosis, anywhere from 35 to 161.

Oncomine TCR Beta short-read sequencing was applied to DNA from cultured CD4+ T cells. Each CDR3 protein gets one entry after TCRdb re-called the PCR reads with MiXCR. The sample records tens of thousands of distinct CDR3 sequences, 60% being singletons. As for treatment: approximately nine-day PBMC culture with coronavirus spike peptide pools or control peptides (ViraFEST assay). On this clonotype itself: Its target is unknown.

Germline V CDR1 and CDR2: MGHRA, YSYEKL. The CDR3 consists of 16 residues. V dropped 0 bases and J dropped 8 bases, with 19 bases sitting between them. The clonotype comes from a human donor who received a COVID-19 vaccine. The sequencing used CD4+ T cells from blood, cultured in vitro, collected after SARS-CoV-2 vaccination. This sequence joins TRBV4-1 and TRBJ1-2; D uncertain. CDR3 protein: CASSQDPVFRGGGYTF. The CDR3 DNA reads as TGCGCCAGCAGCCAAGATCCGGTATTTCGGGGAGGAGGCTACACCTTC.